This TCR beta chain emerged from a study of T cells after yellow fever vaccination. Using its own MiXCR run on the 5' RACE reads, TCRdb lists one record per CDR3 protein. The table records a few hundred thousand distinct CDR3 sequences, approximately 8% of them present only once. This receptor was obtained from a man aged 18 to 30 who received the YFV17D yellow fever vaccine. Sequenced material: PBMCs, taken about 41 days after the first yellow fever vaccination.

For the CDR3, the DNA is TGCGCCAGCAGCTTGGAGGTGGGCAGAGAAGCTTTCTTT. This codes for CASSLEVGREAFF. V gene TRBV5-1 combines with J gene TRBJ1-1, with no clear D. Germline CDR1 SGHRS, CDR2 YFSETQ. The CDR3 is 13 residues long. V gave up 0 bases and J gave up 8 bases, with 11 bases separating them.